The 12 T cell receptor beta chains reported below all come from one sample, sequenced in a study of cytomegalovirus exposure and HLA in healthy donors. The PCR made use of 60 Vbeta and 13 Jbeta primers. Repertoires were generated with immunoSEQ multiplex PCR, while TCRdb's copy carries only in-frame clones and drops some. The table has around 85,000 clones, 65% to 75% seen once. The sample was PBMCs. These receptor sequences come from a man aged 30 to 45 in good health and CMV-seropositive.

The chain couples TRBV19 to TRBJ2-7; perhaps TRBD1 as D (5 bases). V was clipped by 0 bases and J by 5 bases, with 17 bases between them. This CDR3 spans 16 amino acids. Per germline, CDR1 LNHDA and CDR2 SQIVND (reference sequence). CDR3 in amino acids: CASSIDPDRSFHEQYF. The CDR3 nucleotides read TGTGCCAGTAGTATAGATCCCGACAGATCCTTCCACGAGCAGTACTTC.

The chain uses TRBV5-1 and TRBJ2-5; the match to TRBD1 covers 11 bases. CDR1 and CDR2 from the germline V gene are SGHRS and YFSETQ. V shed 4 bases, J shed 4 bases, and the junction held 15 bases outside the gene matches. The CDR3 extends over 18 amino acids. CDR3 DNA: TGCGCCAGCAGCCATTCCTCTGCCGGGACAGGGGGAGGAGAGACCCAGTACTTC. It translates to CASSHSSAGTGGGETQYF.

This clone was seen a handful of times. This chain connects TRBV4-1 to TRBJ2-5; D is unresolved. V lost 3 bases, J lost 1 base, and 15 bases lay in between. The CDR3 extends over 16 amino acids. Germline V gives CDR1 MGHRA, CDR2 YSYEKL. CDR3 loop: CASSQTPALVQETQYF. The DNA for the CDR3 is TGCGCCAGCAGCCAGACTCCCGCCCTGGTCCAAGAGACCCAGTACTTC.

The chain employs TRBV5-4 and TRBJ2-7; TRBD1 agrees at 8 bases. CDR3 size: 13 residues. V lost 4 bases to trimming and J lost 5 bases; unmatched junction nucleotides: 5. Germline values: CDR1 SGHNT, CDR2 YYREEE (reference sequence). For the CDR3, the DNA is TGTGCCAGCAGCATCCCAGGGGGCCACGAGCAGTACTTC. It translates to CASSIPGGHEQYF.

V usage is TRBV7-9 and J usage is TRBJ2-3, with 10 bases matching TRBD2. The CDR3 consists of 16 residues. Germline V CDR1 and CDR2: SEHNR, FQNEAQ (reference sequence). V was clipped by 5 bases and J by 4 bases; unmatched bases: 9. CDR3 DNA sequence: TGTGCCAGCAGCATTTCTAGCGGGGGAGGAGCAGATACGCAGTATTTT. Protein product: CASSISSGGGADTQYF.

The V gene is TRBV6-1, the J gene TRBJ2-7; 9 bases match TRBD2. The V gene's germline CDR1 is MNHNS and CDR2 SASEGT. The CDR3 is 13 residues long. V shed 6 bases, J shed 3 bases, and the junction held 3 bases outside the gene matches. CDR3 protein: CASRLAGGYEQYF. DNA of the CDR3: TGTGCCAGCAGACTAGCGGGCGGCTACGAGCAGTACTTC.

In its sample, this clone is medium-sized (0.01 to 0.1%). V gene TRBV6-5 combines with J gene TRBJ2-1, with D possibly TRBD1 on 6 matching bases. This CDR3 contains 13 residues. Germline CDR1 and CDR2: MNHEY and SVGAGI. V was clipped by 6 bases and J by 9 bases, with 15 bases between them. This chain's CDR3 is CASRPPGVSEQFF. The CDR3, as DNA: TGTGCCAGCAGACCCCCAGGGGTGAGTGAGCAGTTCTTC.

In this sample, this clone turned up once. The rearrangement links TRBV28 to TRBJ1-1; D is undetermined. The CDR3 contains 12 residues. V lost 4 bases and J 1 base, leaving 4 bases between the germline ends. CDR1 and CDR2 from the germline V gene are MDHEN and SYDVKM. The CDR3 region has the DNA TGTGCCAGCAGTTCGGGGAACACTGAAGCTTTCTTT. It translates to CASSSGNTEAFF.

The DNA for the CDR3 is TGTGCCAGCAGCTTCTACGGGGGCACTGAAGCTTTCTTT. This codes for CASSFYGGTEAFF. J is TRBJ1-1 and V is TRBV7-9, with D possibly matching TRBD1 (5 bases). Per germline, CDR1 SEHNR and CDR2 FQNEAQ (reference sequence). V was pared by 3 bases and J by 4 bases, with 9 bases between. This CDR3 has 13 residues.

CDR3 sequence reads: CASSPGTGAQETQYF. For the CDR3, the DNA is TGCGCCAGCAGTCCCGGGACAGGGGCCCAAGAGACCCAGTACTTC. J is TRBJ2-5 and V is TRBV5-1; 10 bases map to TRBD1. The CDR3 spans 15 residues. Germline V gene lookup returns CDR1 SGHRS and CDR2 YFSETQ. The junction had 5 bases not matched to a gene; V was cut back by 5 bases and J by 1 base. Drawing the rest from reference TRBV5-1 and TRBJ2-5, the complete variable domain is KAGVTQTPRYLIKTRGQQVTLSCSPISGHRSVSWYQQTPGQGLQFLFEYFSETQRNKGNFPGRFSGRQFSNSRSEMNVSTLELGDSALYLCASSPGTGAQETQYFGPGTRLLVL.

The chain is built from TRBV27 and TRBJ1-1; TRBD1 matches at 8 bases. V trimming: 6 bases; J trimming: 7 bases; junction bases outside the gene matches: 7. The length of the CDR3 is 13 residues. Germline CDR1 MNHEY, CDR2 SMNVEV (reference sequence). CDR3 residues: CASSSDRGNEAFF. CDR3 nucleotide sequence: TGTGCCAGCAGCTCCGACAGGGGAAATGAAGCTTTCTTT.

This clone has a single count. This chain joins TRBV6-1 and TRBJ2-4; 9 nucleotides line up with TRBD1. The CDR3 has 16 amino acids. Germline-derived CDR1 and CDR2 are MNHNS and SASEGT. V trimming: 3 bases; J trimming: 2 bases; junction bases outside the gene matches: 5. This chain's CDR3 is CASSEGTGRTKNIQYF. CDR3 DNA sequence: TGTGCCAGCAGTGAGGGGACAGGGCGGACCAAAAACATTCAGTACTTC.